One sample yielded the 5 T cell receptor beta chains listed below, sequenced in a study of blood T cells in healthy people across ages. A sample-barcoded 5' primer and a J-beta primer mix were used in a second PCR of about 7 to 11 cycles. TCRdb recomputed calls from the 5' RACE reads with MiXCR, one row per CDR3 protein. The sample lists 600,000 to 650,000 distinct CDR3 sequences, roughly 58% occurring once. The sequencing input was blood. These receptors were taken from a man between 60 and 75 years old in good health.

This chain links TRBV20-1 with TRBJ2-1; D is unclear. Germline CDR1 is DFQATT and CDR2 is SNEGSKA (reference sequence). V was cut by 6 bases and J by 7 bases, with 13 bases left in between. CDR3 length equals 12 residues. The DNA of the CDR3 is TGCAGTGCAAGTCCGGACCTGAATGAGCAGTTCTTC. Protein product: CSASPDLNEQFF.

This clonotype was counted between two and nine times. In nucleotides, the CDR3 is TGTGCCAGCAGTTGGGGGACTAGTCCCACCGGGGAGCTGTTTTTT. This sequence encodes CASSWGTSPTGELFF. This chain uses TRBV6-5 with TRBJ2-2; 8 bases line up with TRBD2. The CDR3 is 15 amino acids. The germline gives CDR1 MNHEY, CDR2 SVGAGI. Germline trimming cut 4 bases from V and 4 bases from J; bases unmatched to any gene: 5.

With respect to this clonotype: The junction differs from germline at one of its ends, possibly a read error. CDR3 coding DNA: TGTGCCAGCAGCCCCCCGCAGGACCGCTACGTGCAGTACTTC. Its protein is CASSPPQDRYVQYF. The chain has TRBV3-1 and TRBJ2-7; D call uncertain. CDR1 is LGHDT and CDR2 is YNNKEL in the germline V gene (reference sequence). This CDR3 is 14 amino acids long.

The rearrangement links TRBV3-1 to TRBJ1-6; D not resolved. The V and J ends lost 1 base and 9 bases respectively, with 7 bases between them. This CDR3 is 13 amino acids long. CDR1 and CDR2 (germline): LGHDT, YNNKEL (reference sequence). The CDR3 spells CASSQVLSSPLHF. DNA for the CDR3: TGTGCCAGCAGCCAAGTGTTAAGTTCACCCCTCCACTTT.

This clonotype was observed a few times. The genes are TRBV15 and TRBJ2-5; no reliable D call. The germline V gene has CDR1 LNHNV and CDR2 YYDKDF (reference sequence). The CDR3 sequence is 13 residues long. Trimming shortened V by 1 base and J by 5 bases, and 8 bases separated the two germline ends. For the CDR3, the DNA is TGTGCCACCAGCAGAGCCCCTAAGGAGACCCAGTACTTC. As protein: CATSRAPKETQYF.